The T cell receptor (beta chain) described here comes from a study of Ad26.COV2.S vaccination and SARS-CoV-2 variants. Whole-study findings and limits: Reportedly, spike-specific CD8+ and CD4+ T cell responses achieved substantial breadth once vaccination had taken place. Spike-specific TCR breadth ran higher among vaccine recipients than placebo recipients.

The sample's treatment: around 19 received Ad26.COV2.S at low or high dose, single or two shots; roughly five received placebo; per-sample allocation not given. Collection of samples fell on day 63 after the first vaccine or placebo injection. SARS-CoV-2 spike from the Wuhan strain was encoded by the vaccine, an Ad26 vector. This clone was seen just once. Its antigen is still unknown. Measured with immunoSEQ multiplex PCR; TCRdb has only the in-frame clones, and not every one. The sample has around 340,000 clones, 65% to 90% seen once; the top ten hold about 10%. This TCR was recovered from a person between 18 and 65 years old who received the Ad26.COV2.S COVID-19 vaccine or a placebo. Sample: peripheral blood, taken in a trial of Ad26.COV2.S vaccine versus placebo.

This CDR3 is CASSFAGPYGYTF. The CDR3 DNA sequence: TGTGCCAGCAGTTTTGCAGGGCCCTATGGCTACACCTTC. The chain has TRBV12-3 or TRBV12-4 and TRBJ1-2; D might be TRBD1 (5 bases). V gave up 3 bases and J gave up 4 bases, with 9 bases separating them. The CDR3 extends over 13 amino acids.